This T cell receptor (beta chain) comes out of a study of T-cell memory formation after mild COVID-19. Using its own MiXCR run on the 5' RACE reads, TCRdb lists one record per CDR3 protein. The table records 580,000 or so distinct CDR3 sequences, 15% to 20% of them present only once. V lost 5 bases and J 7 bases, leaving 13 bases between the germline ends. The CDR3 covers 13 residues. This rearrangement joins TRBV12-3 or TRBV12-4 to TRBJ2-3; D call uncertain. The sequence was obtained from an adult woman who had mild COVID-19 (a few samples of this study predate the infection). Cell type and time point are not known. The sequenced material came from PBMCs or a T cell subset sorted from them (not recorded which). The CDR3 DNA reads as TGTGCCAGCAGTATACCACCCTCGCATACGCAGTATTTT. Translation: CASSIPPSHTQYF.